The subject of this entry is one T cell receptor beta chain. This CDR3 contains 19 residues. Germline assignment: CDR1 SGHVS and CDR2 FNYEAQ. V dropped 5 bases and J dropped 0; count of bases not matched to a gene: 15. The data originate from a study of blood T cell repertoires in COVID-19. TCRdb keeps only in-frame clones here, not all; method: immunoSEQ multiplex PCR. Of 120,000 or so clones in the sample, about four fifths were seen once. The sample was PBMCs or T cells enriched from blood (not recorded which). The chain has TRBV7-6 and TRBJ2-3; TRBD2 matches 9 bases. The TCR sequence derives from a woman in her twenties or thirties who had recovered from COVID-19. The CDR3 coding sequence is TGTGCCAGCAGCCATAGGCCGGGACTAGCTACTTCTAGCACAGATACGCAGTATTTT. Protein: CASSHRPGLATSSTDTQYF.